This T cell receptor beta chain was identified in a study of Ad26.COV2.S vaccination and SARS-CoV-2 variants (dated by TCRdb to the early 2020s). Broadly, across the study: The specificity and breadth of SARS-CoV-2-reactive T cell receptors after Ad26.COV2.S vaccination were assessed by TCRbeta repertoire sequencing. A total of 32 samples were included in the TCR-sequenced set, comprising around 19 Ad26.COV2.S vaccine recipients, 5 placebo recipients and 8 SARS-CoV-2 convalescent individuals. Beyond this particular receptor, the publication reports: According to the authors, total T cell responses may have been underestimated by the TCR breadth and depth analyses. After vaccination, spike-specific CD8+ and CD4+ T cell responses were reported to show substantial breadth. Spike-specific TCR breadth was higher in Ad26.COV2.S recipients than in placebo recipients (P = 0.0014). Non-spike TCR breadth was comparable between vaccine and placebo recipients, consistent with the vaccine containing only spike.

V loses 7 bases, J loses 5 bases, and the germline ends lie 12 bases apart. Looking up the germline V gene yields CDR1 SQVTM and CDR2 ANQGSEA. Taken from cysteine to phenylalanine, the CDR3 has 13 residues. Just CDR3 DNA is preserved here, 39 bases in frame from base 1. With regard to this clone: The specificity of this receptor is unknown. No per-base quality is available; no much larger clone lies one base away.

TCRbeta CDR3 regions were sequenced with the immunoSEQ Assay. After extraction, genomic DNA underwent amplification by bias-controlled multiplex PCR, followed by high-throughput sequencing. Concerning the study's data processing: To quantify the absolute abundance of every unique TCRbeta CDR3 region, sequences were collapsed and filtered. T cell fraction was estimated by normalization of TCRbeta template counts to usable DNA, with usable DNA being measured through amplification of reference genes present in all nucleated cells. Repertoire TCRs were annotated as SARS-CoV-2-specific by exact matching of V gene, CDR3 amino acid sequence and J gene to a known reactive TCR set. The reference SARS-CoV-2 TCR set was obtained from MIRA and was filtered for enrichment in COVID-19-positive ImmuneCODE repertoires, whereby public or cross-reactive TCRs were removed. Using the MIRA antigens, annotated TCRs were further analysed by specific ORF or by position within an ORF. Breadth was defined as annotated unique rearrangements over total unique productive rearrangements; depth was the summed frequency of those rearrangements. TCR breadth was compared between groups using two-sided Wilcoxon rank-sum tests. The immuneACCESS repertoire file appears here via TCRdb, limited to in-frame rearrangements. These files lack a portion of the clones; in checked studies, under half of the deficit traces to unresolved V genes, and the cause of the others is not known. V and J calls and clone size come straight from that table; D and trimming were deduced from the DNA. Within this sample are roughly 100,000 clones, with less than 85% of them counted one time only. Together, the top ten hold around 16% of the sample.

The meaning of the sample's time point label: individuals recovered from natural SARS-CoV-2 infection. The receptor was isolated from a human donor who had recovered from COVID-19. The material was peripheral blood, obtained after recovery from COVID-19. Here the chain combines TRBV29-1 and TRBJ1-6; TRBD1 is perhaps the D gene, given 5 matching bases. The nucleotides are TGCAGCGCAAGAGGGGTCAATAATTCACCCCTCCACTTT. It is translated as CSARGVNNSPLHF.